This T cell receptor beta chain originates from a study of OX40 agonist ivuxolimab in advanced cancers. Study-wide context: Prior checkpoint blockade (anti-PD-1, anti-PD-L1 or anti-CTLA-4) was permitted; over 30% had it.

Autoimmune disease history or systemic immunosuppression excluded patients. Libraries were prepared by immunoSEQ multiplex PCR; TCRdb keeps only in-frame clonotypes and omits some of them. The sample lists tens of thousands of clones, over 75% seen once, with approximately 0.49% in the top ten. This clone was observed a few times. Its antigen is as yet unknown. Study-wide findings and caveats: No determination was made of the antigen specificity of the expanded peripheral T cells. CD8+ T cells averaged more expanded clones than CD4+.

The CDR3 has 14 amino acids. The V and J ends lost 6 bases and 4 bases, in that order; junction bases with no gene match: 8. The germline V gene has CDR1 SNHLY and CDR2 FYNNEI. The V call is TRBV2, the J call TRBJ1-1, with 7 bases fitting TRBD1. This sequence originates from an adult with an advanced solid tumor such as melanoma, head and neck, liver or kidney cancer. Sample: CD4+ or CD8+ T cells sorted from blood, taken in a trial of the OX40 agonist ivuxolimab. The CDR3 nucleotides are TGTGCCAGCAGAGGAAAACAGGGGAGCACTGAAGCTTTCTTT. Translation: CASRGKQGSTEAFF.